Listed here are 29 T cell receptor beta chains from one sample, sequenced in a study of T-cell reconstitution after alpha-beta-depleted transplantation in children. As it was prepared, the TCRbeta library received unique molecular identifiers. MiXCR was run by TCRdb on the PCR reads, yielding one entry per CDR3 protein. The sample includes under 300,000 distinct CDR3 sequences, under 14% of them seen just once. This specimen consisted of peripheral blood, obtained 180 days after TCRalphabeta/CD19-depleted stem cell transplant. Receptor source: a male patient between 2 and 10 years old who had a stem cell transplant for chronic granulomatous disease, so the T cells may come from the graft donor.

This clonotype has at least ten counts. The genes are TRBV29-1 and TRBJ2-5, with D hard to call. Germline V lookup: CDR1 SQVTM, CDR2 ANQGSEA. V dropped 1 base and J dropped 6 bases, with 9 bases sitting between them. The CDR3 is made up of 12 amino acids. Here the CDR3 reads CSVEVRLKTQYF. Written as DNA, the CDR3 is TGCAGCGTTGAAGTACGTTTGAAGACCCAGTACTTC.

This clonotype turned up a few times. The chain links TRBV9 to TRBJ1-5; D is possibly TRBD1 (6 bases). CDR3 length: 15 amino acids. CDR1 SGDLS and CDR2 YYNGEE come from the germline V gene. Between the trimmed V and J ends, which lost 0 bases and 6 bases, there was a span of 13 bases. CDR3 sequence reads: CASSVGGGLLQPQHF. CDR3 bases: TGTGCCAGCAGCGTAGGGGGGGGCTTACTTCAGCCCCAGCATTTT.

At least ten counts were recorded for this clonotype. V is TRBV7-8 and J is TRBJ2-2, with D possibly being TRBD2 (6 bases). V was shortened by 5 bases and J by 0 bases, with 13 bases between the two germline ends. Looked up from germline, CDR1 is SGHVS and CDR2 is FQNEAQ. CDR3 length equals 16 residues. The CDR3 DNA reads TGTGCCAGCAGCCCGCGCCGGGACTCGAACACCGGGGAGCTGTTTTTT. This translates into CASSPRRDSNTGELFF.

Notes on this clonotype: An end of the junction differs from the germline gene, which may be a read error. The J gene is TRBJ2-3, the V gene TRBV15; TRBD2 agrees at 11 bases. CDR3 size: 19 residues. Germline values: CDR1 LNHNV, CDR2 YYDKDF (reference sequence). CDR3 loop: CATCRALAGEKEDTDTQYF. DNA for the CDR3: TGTGCCACCTGCAGAGCACTAGCGGGGGAAAAGGAAGACACAGATACGCAGTATTTT.

Ten or more counts support this clonotype. This chain joins TRBV5-1 and TRBJ2-6; TRBD1 matches at 7 bases. The V gene's germline CDR1 is SGHRS and CDR2 YFSETQ. The length of the CDR3 is 19 residues. J lost 0 bases, V lost 0 bases, and 9 bases had no gene match. CDR3 in amino acids: CASSLAWAGGTSGANVLTF. The CDR3 DNA sequence: TGCGCCAGCAGCTTGGCCTGGGCAGGGGGTACCTCTGGGGCCAACGTCCTGACTTTC.

There are a few counts of this clonotype. V usage is TRBV29-1 and J usage is TRBJ2-3; no clear D. V lost 7 bases, J lost 0 bases, and 8 bases lay in between. Per the germline V gene, CDR1 is SQVTM and CDR2 is ANQGSEA. CDR3 length: 12 residues. This CDR3 reads CSATVSTDTQYF. CDR3 DNA: TGCAGCGCCACAGTTAGCACAGATACGCAGTATTTT.

This clonotype was found many times. This chain uses TRBV5-1 with TRBJ2-1, with 10 bases matching TRBD2. The V segment lost 4 bases and the J segment 6 bases; nucleotides outside the gene matches: 7. The CDR3 consists of 15 residues. In germline, CDR1 is SGHRS, CDR2 YFSETQ. Here the CDR3 reads CASSRLSSGSNEQFF. As DNA, the CDR3 is TGCGCCAGCAGCCGTCTCTCTAGCGGGAGCAATGAGCAGTTCTTC.

This chain connects TRBV11-2 to TRBJ2-5, with D maybe TRBD1 (6 bases). CDR3 length equals 15 residues. The germline CDR1 and CDR2 sequences are SGHAT and FQNNGV. Trimming left V 5 bases short and J 2 bases short, with 15 bases between. The CDR3 loop is CASSEGYREQETQYF. The CDR3 DNA is TGTGCCAGCAGCGAGGGGTACAGGGAACAAGAGACCCAGTACTTC.

This clonotype has ten or more counts. The chain is built from TRBV27 and TRBJ2-7, with 13 bases that match TRBD2. V trimming: 5 bases; J trimming: 7 bases; junction bases outside the gene matches: 11. CDR3 length: 16 residues. Germline V CDR1 and CDR2: MNHEY, SMNVEV (reference sequence). For the CDR3, the DNA is TGTGCCAGCAGTGTCAGACTAGCGGGAGGTTCTGGTGAGCAGTACTTC. This encodes CASSVRLAGGSGEQYF.

Ten or more counts support this clonotype. The chain carries TRBV11-2 and TRBJ2-6; D unclear. The germline V gene encodes CDR1 SGHAT and CDR2 FQNNGV. This CDR3 contains 14 residues. The CDR3 region is CATGRPSGANVLTF. In nucleotides, the CDR3 is TGTGCTACTGGAAGACCCTCTGGGGCCAACGTCCTGACTTTC.

In this sample, this clonotype turned up many times. The chain couples TRBV9 to TRBJ2-3; D gene unclear. V dropped 4 bases and J dropped 5 bases, with 17 bases sitting between them. The CDR3 length is 15 residues. Germline V gene lookup returns CDR1 SGDLS and CDR2 YYNGEE. In DNA form, the CDR3 reads TGTGCCAGCAGCTTCGTACCTGGTACCGGAGATACGCAGTATTTT. Translated: CASSFVPGTGDTQYF.

This clonotype has a count of ten or more. V is TRBV6-2 or TRBV6-3 and J is TRBJ2-1; TRBD1 aligns across 9 bases. Germline-derived CDR1 and CDR2 are MNHEY and SVGEGT. V was pared by 6 bases and J by 2 bases, with 5 bases of the junction left unmatched. The CDR3 covers 15 residues. The CDR3: CASSDRGSPYNEQFF. The CDR3 DNA reads as TGTGCCAGCAGCGACAGGGGGTCCCCCTACAATGAGCAGTTCTTC.

Many counts were recorded for this clonotype. The rearrangement links TRBV18 to TRBJ2-7; 7 bases are shared with TRBD1. Germline V gene data show CDR1 as KGHSH and CDR2 as LQKENI. This CDR3 comprises 14 residues. V was clipped by 2 bases and J by 0 bases; unmatched bases: 1. The DNA of the CDR3 is TGTGCCAGCTCACCATCAGGGGGCTCCTACGAGCAGTACTTC. Translated: CASSPSGGSYEQYF.

Many counts were recorded for this clonotype. The CDR3 DNA sequence: TGCAGTGCTAGTAGGACCCCAGGGACGCAGTATTTT. This gives the protein CSASRTPGTQYF. The chain has TRBV20-1 and TRBJ2-3; tentatively, D is TRBD1 (5 bases). V lost 3 bases, J lost 9 bases, and 13 bases lay in between. In germline, CDR1 is DFQATT, CDR2 SNEGSKA (reference sequence). CDR3 size: 12 residues.

At least ten counts were recorded for this clonotype. The chain uses TRBV11-1 and TRBJ2-4; TRBD1 aligns across 7 bases. Germline CDR1 and CDR2: SGHAT and FQDESV (reference sequence). V lost 4 bases, J lost 3 bases, and 15 bases stayed unmatched. The CDR3 has 18 residues. CDR3 amino acids: CASSYYRDRLLGKNIQYF. The CDR3 coding sequence is TGTGCCAGCAGCTATTACCGGGACAGACTTCTTGGCAAAAACATTCAGTACTTC.

This clonotype was seen repeatedly, ten times or more. The chain joins TRBV4-2 to TRBJ2-2; D not certain. CDR1 LGHNA and CDR2 YNFKEQ come from the germline V gene. The ends were cut back, 6 bases at V and 5 bases at J, with 13 bases in the middle. There are 14 residues in the CDR3. Written as DNA, the CDR3 is TGTGCCAGCAGATCTGATTCGGGTACCGGGGAGCTGTTTTTT. It specifies CASRSDSGTGELFF.

At least ten counts were recorded for this clonotype. The genes are TRBV4-1 and TRBJ1-6; no clear D gene. Germline-derived CDR1 and CDR2 are MGHRA and YSYEKL. This CDR3 is built from 13 residues. V was shortened by 1 base and J by 11 bases, with 9 bases between the two germline ends. CDR3 protein: CASSQGTLTPLHF. In DNA, the CDR3 is TGCGCCAGCAGCCAAGGAACCCTTACACCCCTCCACTTT.

This clonotype appeared many times. The V gene is TRBV5-6, the J gene TRBJ2-7; D remains unclear. The germline V gene encodes CDR1 SGHDT and CDR2 YYEEEE. The CDR3 is 15 amino acids. Trimming took 2 bases from V and 3 from J, leaving 15 bases between them. The CDR3 reads CASSFDGTKVYEQYF. In DNA form, the CDR3 reads TGTGCCAGCAGCTTCGACGGAACGAAAGTCTACGAGCAGTACTTC.

The table lists this clonotype with many counts. The chain uses TRBV4-3 and TRBJ1-1; D is ambiguous. The CDR3 is 16 amino acids. V lost 1 base and J lost 1, with 13 bases in between. The germline CDR1 and CDR2 sequences are LGHNA and YSLEER. CDR3 sequence reads: CASSQVGNRANTEAFF. In DNA form, the CDR3 reads TGCGCCAGCAGCCAAGTGGGGAATAGGGCGAACACTGAAGCTTTCTTT.

This clonotype was observed many times. This chain links TRBV4-3 with TRBJ1-2; D possibly corresponds to TRBD1 (5 bases). Trimming removed 0 bases from V and 8 bases from J, with 13 bases in between. This CDR3 has 14 amino acids. Germline loops: CDR1 LGHNA, CDR2 YSLEER. Here the CDR3 DNA reads TGCGCCAGCAGCCAAGAAAGGGCCTGGGGGGGCTACACCTTC. Residues: CASSQERAWGGYTF.

This sequence joins TRBV5-1 and TRBJ2-7; D unclear. In germline, CDR1 is SGHRS, CDR2 YFSETQ. Trimming took off 0 bases at V and 2 bases at J, with 9 bases between the two ends. The CDR3 length is 14 residues. CDR3 amino acids: CASSLASLPYEQYF. In DNA form, the CDR3 reads TGCGCCAGCAGCTTGGCCAGCTTACCCTACGAGCAGTACTTC.

This clonotype was seen many times. The chain carries TRBV28 and TRBJ2-1, with D unclear. Germline V gives CDR1 MDHEN, CDR2 SYDVKM. The CDR3 sequence is 13 residues long. V was pared by 6 bases and J by 0 bases, with 6 bases between. Here the CDR3 DNA reads TGTGCCAGCAGCTGGGGCTCCTACAATGAGCAGTTCTTC. Translating it yields CASSWGSYNEQFF.

There are many counts of this clonotype. The V and J genes are TRBV7-9 and TRBJ2-5, with D possibly being TRBD1 or TRBD2 (6 bases each). Trimming pared 1 base from V and 5 bases from J, leaving 14 bases between. This CDR3 contains 15 residues. Germline V gene lookup returns CDR1 SEHNR and CDR2 FQNEAQ (reference sequence). The CDR3 here is CASSLVRGPRETQYF. DNA for the CDR3: TGTGCCAGCAGCTTAGTCCGGGGGCCGAGGGAGACCCAGTACTTC.

V gene TRBV4-3 combines with J gene TRBJ2-7, with unresolved D. The germline gives CDR1 LGHNA, CDR2 YSLEER. The CDR3 runs 13 residues. V was clipped by 1 base and J by 0 bases, with 4 bases between them. This CDR3 reads CASSQAVSYEQYF. The DNA for the CDR3 is TGCGCCAGCAGCCAAGCCGTCTCCTACGAGCAGTACTTC.

This clonotype was counted many times. The chain carries TRBV27 and TRBJ2-7, with 7 bases lining up with TRBD1. The V gene end was trimmed by 6 bases and the J gene end by 6 bases; junction bases not matched to a gene: 14. CDR1 is MNHEY, CDR2 SMNVEV, per germline (reference sequence). The CDR3 is made up of 15 amino acids. CDR3 in amino acids: CASRTKPDREAEQYF. In nucleotides, the CDR3 is TGTGCCAGCAGGACGAAGCCCGACAGGGAAGCCGAGCAGTACTTC.

Notes on this clonotype: A much bigger clone sits one base away, suggesting this may be a read error. This chain connects TRBV5-1 to TRBJ1-5; D is uncertain. V lost 0 bases, J lost 2 bases, and 9 bases lay in between. The CDR3 contains 15 residues. Germline lookup yields CDR1 SGHRS and CDR2 YFSETQ. The CDR3 protein is CASSLDGSRNQPQHF. The CDR3, as DNA: TGCGCCAGCAGCTTGGATGGGTCGCGCAATCAGCCCCAGCATTTT.

In this sample, this clonotype turned up many times. This chain links TRBV28 with TRBJ2-7, with D possibly matching TRBD2 (5 bases). V shed 8 bases and J shed 2 bases, with 16 bases lying between them. This CDR3 region has 14 residues. The V gene's germline CDR1 is MDHEN and CDR2 SYDVKM. The CDR3 sequence: CASPPSKLAYEQYF. CDR3 nucleotide sequence: TGTGCCAGCCCCCCATCAAAACTAGCCTACGAGCAGTACTTC.

Many counts were recorded for this clonotype. The V and J genes are TRBV19 and TRBJ2-1; unclear D gene. CDR1 LNHDA and CDR2 SQIVND come from the germline V gene (reference sequence). V was pared by 10 bases and J by 10 bases, with 11 bases between. The CDR3 contains 10 residues. The CDR3 nucleotides are TGTGCCACCAGCTTGGGCGAGCAGTTCTTC. It encodes CATSLGEQFF.

Many counts were recorded for this clonotype. This rearrangement joins TRBV12-3 or TRBV12-4 to TRBJ1-1; D gene unclear. Trimming removed 6 bases from V and 1 base from J, with 9 bases in between. The CDR3 spans 13 residues. CDR3 residues: CASSIITNTEAFF. The CDR3 DNA reads TGTGCCAGCAGCATCATTACGAACACTGAAGCTTTCTTT.